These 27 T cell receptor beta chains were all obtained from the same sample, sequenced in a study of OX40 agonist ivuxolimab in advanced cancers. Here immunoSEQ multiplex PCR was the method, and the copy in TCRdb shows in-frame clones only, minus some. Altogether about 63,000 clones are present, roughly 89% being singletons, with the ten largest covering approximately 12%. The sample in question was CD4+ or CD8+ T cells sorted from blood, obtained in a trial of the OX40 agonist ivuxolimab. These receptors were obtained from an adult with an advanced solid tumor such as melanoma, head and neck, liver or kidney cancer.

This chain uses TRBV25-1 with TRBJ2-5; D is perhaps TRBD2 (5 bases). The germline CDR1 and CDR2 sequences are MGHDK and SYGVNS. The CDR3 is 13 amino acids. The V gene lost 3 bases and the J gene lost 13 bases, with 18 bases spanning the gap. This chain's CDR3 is CASSDSLAGPGYF. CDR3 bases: TGTGCCAGCAGTGACAGCCTCGCGGGCCCAGGGTACTTC.

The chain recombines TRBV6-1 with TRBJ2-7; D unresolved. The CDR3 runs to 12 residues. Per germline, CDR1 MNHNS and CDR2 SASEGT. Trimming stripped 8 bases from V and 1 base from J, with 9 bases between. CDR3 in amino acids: CASRVNSYEQYF. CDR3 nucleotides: TGTGCCAGCCGGGTTAATTCCTACGAGCAGTACTTC.

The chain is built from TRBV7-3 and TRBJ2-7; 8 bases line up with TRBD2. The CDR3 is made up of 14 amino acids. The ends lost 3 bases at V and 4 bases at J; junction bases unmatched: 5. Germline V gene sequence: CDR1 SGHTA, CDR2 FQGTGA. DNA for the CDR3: TGTGCCAGCAGCTTCGCGGGAGGTCAATACGAGCAGTACTTC. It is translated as CASSFAGGQYEQYF.

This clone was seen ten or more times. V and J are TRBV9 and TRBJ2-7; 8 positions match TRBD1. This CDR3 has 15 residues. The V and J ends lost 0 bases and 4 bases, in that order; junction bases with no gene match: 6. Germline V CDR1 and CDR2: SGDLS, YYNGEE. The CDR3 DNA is TGTGCCAGCAGCGTAGATGGGACAGGACAATACGAGCAGTACTTC. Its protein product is CASSVDGTGQYEQYF.

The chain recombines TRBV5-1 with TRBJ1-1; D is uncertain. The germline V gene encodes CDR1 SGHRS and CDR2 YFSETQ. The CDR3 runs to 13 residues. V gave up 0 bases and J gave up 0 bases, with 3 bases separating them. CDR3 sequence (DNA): TGCGCCAGCAGCTTGGGAGTGAACACTGAAGCTTTCTTT. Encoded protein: CASSLGVNTEAFF.

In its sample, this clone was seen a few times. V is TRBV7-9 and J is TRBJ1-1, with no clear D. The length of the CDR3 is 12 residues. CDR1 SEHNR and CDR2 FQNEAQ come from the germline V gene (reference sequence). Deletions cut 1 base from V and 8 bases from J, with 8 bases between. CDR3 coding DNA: TGTGCCAGCAGCTTAGATTTCAGGGAAGCTTTCTTT. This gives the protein CASSLDFREAFF.

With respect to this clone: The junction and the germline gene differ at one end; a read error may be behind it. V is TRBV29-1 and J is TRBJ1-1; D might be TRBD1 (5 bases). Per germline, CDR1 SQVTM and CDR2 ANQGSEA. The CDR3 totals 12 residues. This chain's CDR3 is CSVQDGGTEAFF. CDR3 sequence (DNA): TGCAGCGTTCAAGACGGGGGCACTGAAGCTTTCTTT.

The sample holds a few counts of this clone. Written as DNA, the CDR3 is TGTGCCAGCAGTTTAACCGGACAGTGGTCTGGAAACACCATATATTTT. Amino acid sequence: CASSLTGQWSGNTIYF. The rearrangement links TRBV28 to TRBJ1-3; D is possibly TRBD1 (6 bases). The CDR3 runs 16 residues. Germline loops: CDR1 MDHEN, CDR2 SYDVKM. V was cut by 2 bases and J by 1 base, with 12 bases left in between.

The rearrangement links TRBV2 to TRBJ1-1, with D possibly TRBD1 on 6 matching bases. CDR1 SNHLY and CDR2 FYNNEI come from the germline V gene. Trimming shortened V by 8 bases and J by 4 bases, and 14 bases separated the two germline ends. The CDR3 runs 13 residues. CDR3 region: CASPDRRPTEAFF. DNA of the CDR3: TGTGCCAGCCCCGACAGGAGACCCACTGAAGCTTTCTTT.

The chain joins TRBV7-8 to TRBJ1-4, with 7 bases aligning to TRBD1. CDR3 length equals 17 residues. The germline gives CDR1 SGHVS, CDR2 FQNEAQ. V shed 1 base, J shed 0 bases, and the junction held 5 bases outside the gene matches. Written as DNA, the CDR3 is TGTGCCAGCAGCTTAGTGACAGGGAGGACAACTAATGAAAAACTGTTTTTT. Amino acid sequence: CASSLVTGRTTNEKLFF.

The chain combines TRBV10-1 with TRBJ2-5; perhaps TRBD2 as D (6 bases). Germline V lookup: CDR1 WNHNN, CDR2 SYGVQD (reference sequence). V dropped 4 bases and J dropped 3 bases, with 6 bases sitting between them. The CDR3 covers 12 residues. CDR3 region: CASSAGEETQYF. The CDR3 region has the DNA TGCGCCAGCAGTGCGGGGGAAGAGACCCAGTACTTC.

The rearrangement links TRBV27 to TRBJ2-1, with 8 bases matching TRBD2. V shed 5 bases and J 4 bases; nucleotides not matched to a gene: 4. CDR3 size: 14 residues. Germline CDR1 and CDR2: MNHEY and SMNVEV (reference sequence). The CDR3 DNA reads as TGTGCCAGCAGTCCCGGGGGGGGATACAATGAGCAGTTCTTC. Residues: CASSPGGGYNEQFF.

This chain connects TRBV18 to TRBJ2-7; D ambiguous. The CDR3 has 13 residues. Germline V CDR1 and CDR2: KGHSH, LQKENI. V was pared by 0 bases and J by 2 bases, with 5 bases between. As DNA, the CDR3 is TGTGCCAGCTCACCACCAGAGACCTACGAGCAGTACTTC. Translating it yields CASSPPETYEQYF.

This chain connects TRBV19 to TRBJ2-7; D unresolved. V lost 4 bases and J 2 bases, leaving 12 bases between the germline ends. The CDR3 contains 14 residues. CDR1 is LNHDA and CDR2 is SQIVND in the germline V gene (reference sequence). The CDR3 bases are TGTGCCAGTAGTACACGGACGTATACCTACGAGCAGTACTTC. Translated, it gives CASSTRTYTYEQYF.

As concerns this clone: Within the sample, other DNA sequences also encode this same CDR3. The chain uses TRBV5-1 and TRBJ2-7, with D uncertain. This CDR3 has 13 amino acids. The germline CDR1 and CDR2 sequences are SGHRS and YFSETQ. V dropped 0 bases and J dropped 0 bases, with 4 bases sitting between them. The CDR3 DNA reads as TGCGCCAGCAGCTTGGCGTCCTCCTACGAGCAGTACTTC. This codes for CASSLASSYEQYF.

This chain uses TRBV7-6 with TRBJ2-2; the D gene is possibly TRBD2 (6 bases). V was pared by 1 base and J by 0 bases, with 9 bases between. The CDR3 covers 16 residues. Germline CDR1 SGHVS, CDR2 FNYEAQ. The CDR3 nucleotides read TGTGCCAGCAGCTTAGTGGGGGGATCGAACACCGGGGAGCTGTTTTTT. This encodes CASSLVGGSNTGELFF.

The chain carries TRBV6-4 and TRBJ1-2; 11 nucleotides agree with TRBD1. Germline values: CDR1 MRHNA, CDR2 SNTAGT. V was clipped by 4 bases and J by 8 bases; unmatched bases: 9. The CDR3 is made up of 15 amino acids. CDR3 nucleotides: TGTGCCAGCAGTGCCCTCCCGGGACAGGGGGACGGCTACACCTTC. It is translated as CASSALPGQGDGYTF.

The CDR3 coding sequence is TGTGCCACCAGACCGACAGGATCCTACGAGCAGTACTTC. It is translated as CATRPTGSYEQYF. The gene calls are TRBV15 and TRBJ2-7; TRBD1 is a possible D gene (6 bases). CDR1 and CDR2 (germline): LNHNV, YYDKDF (reference sequence). Trimming stripped 6 bases from V and 1 base from J, with 10 bases between. There are 13 residues in the CDR3.

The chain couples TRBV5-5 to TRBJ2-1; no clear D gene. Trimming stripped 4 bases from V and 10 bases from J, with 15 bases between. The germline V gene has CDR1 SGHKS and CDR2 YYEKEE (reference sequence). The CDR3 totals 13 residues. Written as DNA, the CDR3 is TGTGCCAGCAGCCCGAACCTCGGCCTGGAGCAGTTCTTC. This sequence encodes CASSPNLGLEQFF.

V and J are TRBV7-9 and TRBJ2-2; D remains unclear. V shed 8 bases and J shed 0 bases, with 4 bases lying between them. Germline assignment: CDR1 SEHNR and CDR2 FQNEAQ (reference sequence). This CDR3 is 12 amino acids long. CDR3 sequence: CASPSNTGELFF. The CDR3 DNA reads TGTGCCAGCCCCTCGAACACCGGGGAGCTGTTTTTT.

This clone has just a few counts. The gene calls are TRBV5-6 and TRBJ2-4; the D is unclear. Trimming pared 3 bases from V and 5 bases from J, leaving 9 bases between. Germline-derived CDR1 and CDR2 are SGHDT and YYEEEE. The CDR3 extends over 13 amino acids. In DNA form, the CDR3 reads TGTGCCAGCAGCTCACCCCCGGAAAACATTCAGTACTTC. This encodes CASSSPPENIQYF.

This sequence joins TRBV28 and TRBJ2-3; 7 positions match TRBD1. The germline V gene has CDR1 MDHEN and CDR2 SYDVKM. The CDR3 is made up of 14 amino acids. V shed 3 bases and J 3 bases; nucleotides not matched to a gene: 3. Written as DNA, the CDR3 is TGTGCCAGCAGTTTCAGGGGGAGAACAGATACGCAGTATTTT. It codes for CASSFRGRTDTQYF.

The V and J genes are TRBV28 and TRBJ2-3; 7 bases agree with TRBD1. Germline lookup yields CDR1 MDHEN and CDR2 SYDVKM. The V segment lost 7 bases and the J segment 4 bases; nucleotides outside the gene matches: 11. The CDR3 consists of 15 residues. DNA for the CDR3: TGTGCCAGCAAAATCACAGGGGCACCCTCAGATACGCAGTATTTT. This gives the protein CASKITGAPSDTQYF.

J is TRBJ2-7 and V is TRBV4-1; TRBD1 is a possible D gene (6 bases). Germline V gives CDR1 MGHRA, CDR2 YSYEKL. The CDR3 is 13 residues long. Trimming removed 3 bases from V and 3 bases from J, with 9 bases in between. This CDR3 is CASSHGTNYEQYF. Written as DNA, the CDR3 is TGCGCCAGCAGCCATGGGACAAACTACGAGCAGTACTTC.

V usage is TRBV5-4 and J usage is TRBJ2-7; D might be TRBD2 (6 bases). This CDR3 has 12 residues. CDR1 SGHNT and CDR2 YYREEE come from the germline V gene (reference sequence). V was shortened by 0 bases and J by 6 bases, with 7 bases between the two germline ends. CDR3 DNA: TGTGCCAGCAGCTTGGTCGGGGGCGAGCAGTACTTC. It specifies CASSLVGGEQYF.

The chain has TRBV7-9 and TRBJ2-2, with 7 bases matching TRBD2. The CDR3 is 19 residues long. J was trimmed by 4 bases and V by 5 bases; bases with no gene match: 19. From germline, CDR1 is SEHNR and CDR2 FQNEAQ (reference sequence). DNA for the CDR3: TGTGCCAGCAGCCCCCAAGGTACGGGGGGAGCGCTATTCACCGGGGAGCTGTTTTTT. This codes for CASSPQGTGGALFTGELFF.

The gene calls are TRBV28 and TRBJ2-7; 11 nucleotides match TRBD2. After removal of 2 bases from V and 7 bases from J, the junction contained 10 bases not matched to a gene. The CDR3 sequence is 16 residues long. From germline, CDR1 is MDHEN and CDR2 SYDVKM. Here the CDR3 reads CASSLIGTSGRGEQYF. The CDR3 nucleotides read TGTGCCAGCAGTTTAATCGGAACTAGCGGGAGAGGGGAGCAGTACTTC.